A single sample gave rise to the 26 T cell receptor beta chains below, sequenced in a study of STAT3 mutations in large granular lymphocyte leukemia. Study results and limitations: Every T-LGLL patient had at least one immunodominant TCRbeta clonotype.

Data came from immunoSEQ multiplex PCR; TCRdb stores just in-frame clones and leaves some out. Here the sample spans under 5,500 clones, roughly 80% being singletons. No antigens are known for them. Sequencing input: peripheral blood mononuclear cells. The receptors come from a man aged 40-55 years with T-cell large granular lymphocyte leukemia. Some clones in this sample may be carry-over from other donors' samples.

This sequence joins TRBV4-1 and TRBJ1-1; D gene uncertain. Germline V gene data show CDR1 as MGHRA and CDR2 as YSYEKL. V lost 1 base and J 3 bases, leaving 6 bases between the germline ends. This CDR3 comprises 13 residues. CDR3 coding DNA: TGCGCCAGCAGCCAAGTCGGGGACACTGAAGCTTTCTTT. Its translation is CASSQVGDTEAFF.

The chain's CDR3 is CASSQEHSRNSPLHF. For the CDR3, the DNA is TGTGCCAGCAGCCAAGAACACAGCCGTAATTCACCCCTCCACTTT. The V gene is TRBV14, the J gene TRBJ1-6; no clear D. Germline CDR1 SGHDN, CDR2 FVKESK. This CDR3 spans 15 amino acids. Trimming cost V 0 bases and J 6 bases, with 9 bases left between them.

The chain couples TRBV7-9 to TRBJ2-1, with a weak D call TRBD2 (7 bases). Germline loops: CDR1 SEHNR, CDR2 FQNEAQ (reference sequence). The germline V and J ends were trimmed by 6 bases and 7 bases, with 16 bases remaining between them. CDR3 size: 14 residues. The CDR3 DNA sequence: TGTGCCAGCAGGCACGGACTAGGGGGAAATGAGCAGTTCTTC. Its protein is CASRHGLGGNEQFF.

J is TRBJ1-1 and V is TRBV4-1, with D unclear. The germline CDR1 and CDR2 sequences are MGHRA and YSYEKL. The CDR3 has 14 amino acids. V was clipped by 0 bases and J by 0 bases, with 5 bases between them. This CDR3 is CASSQERMNTEAFF. Written as DNA, the CDR3 is TGCGCCAGCAGCCAAGAGCGGATGAACACTGAAGCTTTCTTT.

The chain combines TRBV29-1 with TRBJ1-2; maybe TRBD1 (5 bases). V was cut by 4 bases and J by 8 bases, with 14 bases left in between. The CDR3 sequence is 12 residues long. Germline V gene sequence: CDR1 SQVTM, CDR2 ANQGSEA. In DNA form, the CDR3 reads TGCAGCGTTGGTGGGGGGACTAAGGGCTACACCTTC. Translating it yields CSVGGGTKGYTF.

The CDR3 nucleotides read TGTGCCAGCTCACCGGGAGGTGACCGAGCTAACTATGGCTACACCTTC. This sequence encodes CASSPGGDRANYGYTF. The chain combines TRBV18 with TRBJ1-2; D gene ambiguous. CDR3 length: 16 residues. V was shortened by 3 bases and J by 0 bases, with 14 bases between the two germline ends. The V gene's germline CDR1 is KGHSH and CDR2 LQKENI.

This chain links TRBV5-1 with TRBJ2-7, with a possible D match to TRBD1 (6 bases). CDR3 length equals 13 residues. CDR1 and CDR2 from the germline V gene are SGHRS and YFSETQ. V lost 0 bases to trimming and J lost 7 bases, with 11 bases between them. The CDR3 is CASSLEWGQEQYF. The CDR3 nucleotides read TGCGCCAGCAGCTTGGAGTGGGGGCAAGAGCAGTACTTC.

J is TRBJ2-2 and V is TRBV5-6; a weak D match, TRBD2 (5 bases). The V end was cut by 1 base, the J end by 2 bases, with 9 bases between. This CDR3 has 15 amino acids. Germline V gene data show CDR1 as SGHDT and CDR2 as YYEEEE. The CDR3 sequence is CASSLFGLNTGELFF. CDR3 sequence (DNA): TGTGCCAGCAGCTTGTTCGGACTTAACACCGGGGAGCTGTTTTTT. The entire variable domain, with the rest obtained from reference TRBV5-6 and TRBJ2-2, is as follows: DAGVTQSPTHLIKTRGQQVTLRCSPKSGHDTVSWYQQALGQGPQFIFQYYEEEERQRGNFPDRFSGHQFPNYSSELNVNALLLGDSALYLCASSLFGLNTGELFFGEGSRLTVL.

The chain couples TRBV4-3 to TRBJ1-2; the D is unclear. In germline, CDR1 is LGHNA, CDR2 YSLEER. This CDR3 is built from 15 residues. V lost 1 base and J 0 bases, leaving 9 bases between the germline ends. As DNA, the CDR3 is TGCGCCAGCAGCCAAGGGAGGGTTCCTAACTATGGCTACACCTTC. Amino acid sequence: CASSQGRVPNYGYTF.

The chain carries TRBV30 and TRBJ2-3, with 9 positions matching TRBD2. J was trimmed by 0 bases and V by 1 base; bases with no gene match: 2. CDR1 is GTSNPN and CDR2 is SVGIG in the germline V gene (reference sequence). This CDR3 region has 15 residues. CDR3 sequence reads: CAWSGAGGSTDTQYF. The CDR3 nucleotides read TGTGCCTGGAGTGGAGCGGGGGGTAGCACAGATACGCAGTATTTT.

In this sample, this clone turned up once. The chain carries TRBV29-1 and TRBJ1-1; D gene uncertain. The CDR3 totals 11 residues. Trimming pared 3 bases from V and 1 base from J, leaving 3 bases between. Per the germline V gene, CDR1 is SQVTM and CDR2 is ANQGSEA. CDR3 region: CSVDRNTEAFF. The CDR3, as DNA: TGCAGCGTTGACAGGAACACTGAAGCTTTCTTT. The whole variable domain, filled in from reference TRBV29-1 and TRBJ1-1, reads SAVISQKPSRDICQRGTSLTIQCQVDSQVTMMFWYRQQPGQSLTLIATANQGSEATYESGFVIDKFPISRPNLTFSTLTVSNMSPEDSSIYLCSVDRNTEAFFGQGTRLTVV.

V is TRBV18 and J is TRBJ1-5, with TRBD1 matching 7 bases. CDR1 is KGHSH and CDR2 is LQKENI in the germline V gene. V dropped 1 base and J dropped 3; count of bases not matched to a gene: 9. This CDR3 is 17 amino acids long. CDR3 sequence reads: CASSPLPPDRANQPQHF. In nucleotides, the CDR3 is TGTGCCAGCTCACCACTGCCGCCCGACAGGGCCAATCAGCCCCAGCATTTT.

The V call is TRBV7-9, the J call TRBJ1-4, with 9 positions matching TRBD1. V dropped 3 bases and J dropped 0; count of bases not matched to a gene: 5. The CDR3 spans 17 residues. Per germline, CDR1 SEHNR and CDR2 FQNEAQ (reference sequence). CDR3 sequence (DNA): TGTGCCAGCAGCTTTTCGACAGGGGGATCAACTAATGAAAAACTGTTTTTT. Translating it yields CASSFSTGGSTNEKLFF. Filled out from reference TRBV7-9 and TRBJ1-4, the complete variable domain reads DTGVSQNPRHKITKRGQNVTFRCDPISEHNRLYWYRQTLGQGPEFLTYFQNEAQLEKSRLLSDRFSAERPKGSFSTLEIQRTEQGDSAMYLCASSFSTGGSTNEKLFFGSGTQLSVL.

The chain employs TRBV30 and TRBJ2-5; no reliable D call. The CDR3 runs 12 residues. V shed 2 bases and J shed 5 bases, with 9 bases lying between them. Germline CDR1 is GTSNPN and CDR2 is SVGIG (reference sequence). The CDR3 loop is CAWSRYPETQYF. CDR3 bases: TGTGCCTGGAGTAGGTATCCGGAGACCCAGTACTTC.

The gene calls are TRBV30 and TRBJ1-1; 11 bases are a match to TRBD1. The V gene's germline CDR1 is GTSNPN and CDR2 SVGIG (reference sequence). With 2 bases clipped from V and 4 bases from J, the junction kept 3 bases outside the gene matches. The CDR3 covers 14 residues. This CDR3 is CAWSWTGGFTEAFF. In DNA, the CDR3 is TGTGCCTGGAGTTGGACAGGGGGCTTCACTGAAGCTTTCTTT.

The rearrangement joins TRBV10-3 to TRBJ2-7; D assignment may be TRBD1 or TRBD2 (5 bases each). The CDR3 spans 14 residues. The V and J ends lost 7 bases and 3 bases respectively, with 16 bases between them. CDR1 is ENHRY, CDR2 SYGVKD, per germline. The chain's CDR3 is CAIMPRWGNYEQYF. In DNA, the CDR3 is TGTGCCATCATGCCCCGTTGGGGGAACTACGAGCAGTACTTC.

The chain links TRBV5-4 to TRBJ1-2, with D tentatively TRBD1 (6 bases). The CDR3 contains 13 residues. Germline loops: CDR1 SGHNT, CDR2 YYREEE (reference sequence). Trimming removed 4 bases from V and 1 base from J, with 8 bases in between. CDR3: CASSRDNNYGYTF. The CDR3 DNA follows: TGTGCCAGCAGCCGGGACAATAACTATGGCTACACCTTC.

This chain links TRBV25-1 with TRBJ2-7, with no clear D. The CDR3 covers 11 residues. Per germline, CDR1 MGHDK and CDR2 SYGVNS. With 3 bases removed from V and 4 bases from J, the gap between germline ends came to 4 bases. CDR3 in amino acids: CASSDWYEQYF. The CDR3 region has the DNA TGTGCCAGCAGTGACTGGTACGAGCAGTACTTC.

The rearrangement joins TRBV19 to TRBJ1-5, with D maybe TRBD1 (6 bases). The V gene's germline CDR1 is LNHDA and CDR2 SQIVND (reference sequence). The CDR3 sequence is 15 residues long. Trimming pared 8 bases from V and 0 bases from J, leaving 14 bases between. In DNA, the CDR3 is TGTGCCAGTGTAGGACAGCCGGGTAGCAATCAGCCCCAGCATTTT. Translation gives CASVGQPGSNQPQHF.

This chain joins TRBV29-1 and TRBJ2-7, with 7 bases aligning to TRBD1. The germline V gene has CDR1 SQVTM and CDR2 ANQGSEA. The junction had 1 base not matched to a gene; V was cut back by 5 bases and J by 0 bases. The CDR3 totals 12 residues. CDR3 in amino acids: CSVWDSSYEQYF. CDR3 coding DNA: TGCAGCGTTTGGGACAGCTCCTACGAGCAGTACTTC.

The rearrangement uses TRBV2 and TRBJ2-7, with a weak D call TRBD2 (5 bases). The germline V gene encodes CDR1 SNHLY and CDR2 FYNNEI. The CDR3 loop spans 15 amino acids. Trimming shortened V by 4 bases and J by 7 bases, and 20 bases separated the two germline ends. The CDR3 spells CASSAGKIFPGEQYF. The CDR3 DNA sequence: TGTGCCAGCAGTGCAGGAAAGATTTTCCCGGGGGAGCAGTACTTC. The variable domain in full, completed from reference TRBV2 and TRBJ2-7, reads EPEVTQTPSHQVTQMGQEVILRCVPISNHLYFYWYRQILGQKVEFLVSFYNNEISEKSEIFDDQFSVERPDGSNFTLKIRSTKLEDSAMYFCASSAGKIFPGEQYFGPGTRLTVT.

The J gene is TRBJ2-7, the V gene TRBV5-6; weak D call: TRBD1 (6 bases). The CDR3 contains 16 residues. Germline assignment: CDR1 SGHDT and CDR2 YYEEEE. V dropped 1 base and J dropped 3 bases, with 17 bases sitting between them. In DNA, the CDR3 is TGTGCCAGCAGCTTGAGGGGGTTTGGAGTCGGCTACGAGCAGTACTTC. Translation gives CASSLRGFGVGYEQYF.

This clone was recorded a few times. The genes are TRBV7-9 and TRBJ2-2; the D is unclear. V lost 1 base, J lost 7 bases, and 7 bases lay in between. The CDR3 totals 13 residues. Germline assignment: CDR1 SEHNR and CDR2 FQNEAQ (reference sequence). In DNA form, the CDR3 reads TGTGCCAGCAGCTTAGAGTCGGGCGGGGAGCTGTTTTTT. Its protein is CASSLESGGELFF.

The chain combines TRBV30 with TRBJ2-4; a weak D match, TRBD1 (6 bases). Germline V gives CDR1 GTSNPN, CDR2 SVGIG (reference sequence). CDR3 length: 13 amino acids. The V and J ends lost 2 bases and 8 bases respectively, with 13 bases between them. The CDR3 DNA is TGTGCCTGGAGTTTAGGGGGTGCGGACATTCAGTACTTC. Encoded protein: CAWSLGGADIQYF.

CDR3 protein: CASSGVIGGTGELFF. The CDR3 bases are TGTGCCAGTAGTGGGGTGATCGGTGGGACCGGGGAGCTGTTTTTT. This sequence joins TRBV19 and TRBJ2-2, with D unresolved. The germline V and J ends were trimmed by 5 bases and 5 bases, with 15 bases remaining between them. The CDR3 is 15 amino acids. In germline, CDR1 is LNHDA, CDR2 SQIVND (reference sequence).

The chain carries TRBV29-1 and TRBJ1-2; TRBD1 is a possible D gene (5 bases). The CDR3 extends over 12 amino acids. Germline assignment: CDR1 SQVTM and CDR2 ANQGSEA. With 1 base removed from V and 7 bases from J, the gap between germline ends came to 10 bases. The CDR3 here is CSVEGEGLGYTF. CDR3 DNA: TGCAGCGTTGAAGGGGAGGGACTTGGCTACACCTTC.